This is a list of T cell receptor beta chains from one sample in a study of blood T cell repertoires in COVID-19. Data came from immunoSEQ multiplex PCR; TCRdb stores just in-frame clones and leaves some out. The sample carries around 300,000 clones, around 90% recorded once. Sequenced sample: PBMCs or T cells enriched from blood (not recorded which). The source is a woman aged 40 to 49 who had recovered from COVID-19. CDR3s include the opening cysteine and the closing phenylalanine or tryptophan. A D gene is named only where the DNA matches it firmly. Only some rows state a clone size, as once, few, many or a class for expanded clones.

V: TRBV10-3; length: 11; J: TRBJ2-7; size: -; D: -; CDR3: CAIGELYEQYF; DNA: TGTGCTATCGGGGAGCTCTACGAGCAGTACTTC
V: TRBV30; length: 13; J: TRBJ1-1; size: -; D: -; CDR3: CAWSRRLNTEAFF; DNA: TGTGCCTGGAGCCGGAGATTGAACACTGAAGCTTTCTTT
V: TRBV5-1; length: 16; J: TRBJ2-1; size: -; D: TRBD1; CDR3: CASSLVAGQGGNEQFF; DNA: TGCGCCAGCAGCTTGGTCGCGGGACAGGGAGGGAATGAGCAGTTCTTC
V: TRBV7-3; length: 15; J: TRBJ1-1; size: few; D: -; CDR3: CASSLLGGANTEAFF; DNA: TGTGCCAGCAGCTTATTAGGTGGGGCGAACACTGAAGCTTTCTTT
V: TRBV5-4; length: 16; J: TRBJ2-7; size: few; D: TRBD1; CDR3: CASSSQVGQGSYEQYF; DNA: TGTGCCAGCAGCTCCCAGGTGGGACAGGGGTCCTACGAGCAGTACTTC
V: TRBV3-1/TRBV3-2; length: 11; J: TRBJ1-4; size: -; D: -; CDR3: CASSQGLELFF; DNA: TGTGCCAGCAGCCAAGGACTGGAACTGTTTTTT
V: TRBV19; length: 13; J: TRBJ1-2; size: -; D: -; CDR3: CASRFLQVPGYTF; DNA: TGTGCCAGTCGATTCCTACAGGTCCCTGGCTACACCTTC
V: TRBV7-2; length: 15; J: TRBJ1-1; size: -; D: -; CDR3: CASSLTRTMNTEAFF; DNA: TGTGCCAGCAGCCTCACTCGGACAATGAACACTGAAGCTTTCTTT
V: TRBV19; length: 14; J: TRBJ2-5; size: -; D: TRBD2; CDR3: CASGYGGGRETQYF; DNA: TGTGCCAGTGGATACGGGGGGGGGCGAGAGACCCAGTACTTC
V: TRBV11-2; length: 17; J: TRBJ2-1; size: -; D: -; CDR3: CASSLSFSGGASGEQFF; DNA: TGTGCCAGCAGCTTATCCTTTAGTGGGGGGGCCTCTGGTGAGCAGTTCTTC
V: TRBV6-6; length: 15; J: TRBJ2-7; size: -; D: -; CDR3: CASSGGGFSGYEQYF; DNA: TGTGCCAGCAGTGGAGGGGGCTTTTCGGGCTACGAGCAGTACTTC
V: TRBV7-9; length: 13; J: TRBJ1-5; size: -; D: -; CDR3: CASSYSRNQPQHF; DNA: TGTGCCAGCAGCTACTCCAGGAATCAGCCCCAGCATTTT
V: TRBV30; length: 14; J: TRBJ2-1; size: once; D: TRBD2; CDR3: CAWMTSGPYNEQFF; DNA: TGTGCCTGGATGACTAGCGGTCCCTACAATGAGCAGTTCTTC
V: TRBV19; length: 13; J: TRBJ1-1; size: -; D: TRBD1; CDR3: CASSPRVDRQAFF; DNA: TGTGCCAGTAGCCCAAGGGTGGACAGGCAAGCTTTCTTT
V: TRBV7-9; length: 15; J: TRBJ1-4; size: -; D: TRBD1; CDR3: CASSPTGATNEKLFF; DNA: TGTGCCAGCAGCCCGACAGGGGCTACGAATGAAAAACTGTTTTTT
V: TRBV9; length: 17; J: TRBJ2-1; size: -; D: TRBD2; CDR3: CASSVGEGTSGYNEQFF; DNA: TGTGCCAGCAGCGTAGGGGAGGGGACTAGCGGTTACAATGAGCAGTTCTTC
V: TRBV27; length: 15; J: TRBJ1-5; size: -; D: TRBD1; CDR3: CASSPRTGSSQPQHF; DNA: TGTGCCAGCAGTCCAAGGACAGGGTCAAGTCAGCCCCAGCATTTT
V: TRBV15; length: 13; J: TRBJ2-7; size: -; D: -; CDR3: CATSREQGYEQYF; DNA: TGTGCCACCAGCAGAGAACAGGGCTACGAGCAGTACTTC
V: TRBV5-4; length: 15; J: TRBJ1-1; size: -; D: -; CDR3: CASSFSGRTNTEAFF; DNA: TGTGCCAGCAGCTTTTCGGGGAGAACCAACACTGAAGCTTTCTTT
V: TRBV7-2; length: 14; J: TRBJ2-1; size: -; D: -; CDR3: CASSLGSRFNEQFF; DNA: TGTGCCAGCAGCTTGGGTAGCCGTTTCAATGAGCAGTTCTTC
V: TRBV5-1; length: 18; J: TRBJ2-3; size: -; D: TRBD2; CDR3: CASSLRSLSSGGTDTQYF; DNA: TGCGCCAGCAGCTTGAGGTCCTTAAGTAGCGGGGGCACAGATACGCAGTATTTT
V: TRBV4-2; length: 19; J: TRBJ2-7; size: -; D: TRBD2; CDR3: CASSQELGLAGGIYYEQYF; DNA: TGTGCCAGCAGCCAAGAACTTGGACTAGCGGGAGGGATATACTACGAGCAGTACTTC
V: TRBV4-3; length: 18; J: TRBJ1-2; size: -; D: -; CDR3: CASSQLILGRKVGDGYTF; DNA: TGCGCCAGCAGCCAACTCATTCTTGGCCGGAAGGTAGGGGATGGCTACACCTTC
V: TRBV24-1; length: 13; J: TRBJ2-3; size: -; D: TRBD2; CDR3: CATSAKSGSTQYF; DNA: TGTGCCACCAGTGCCAAAAGCGGGAGTACGCAGTATTTT
V: TRBV12-3/TRBV12-4; length: 13; J: TRBJ1-2; size: few; D: -; CDR3: CASSLDRSYGYTF; DNA: TGTGCCAGCAGTTTAGACAGGAGCTATGGCTACACCTTC
V: TRBV6-1; length: 15; J: TRBJ1-4; size: -; D: -; CDR3: CASSERDATGEKLFF; DNA: TGTGCCAGCAGTGAAAGGGACGCTACAGGGGAAAAACTGTTTTTT
V: TRBV7-9; length: 15; J: TRBJ1-3; size: -; D: -; CDR3: CASSVQPNSGNTIYF; DNA: TGTGCCAGCAGCGTACAGCCTAACTCTGGAAACACCATATATTTT
V: TRBV6-2/TRBV6-3; length: 14; J: TRBJ2-7; size: -; D: -; CDR3: CASSYSQGPYEQYF; DNA: TGTGCCAGCAGTTACTCACAGGGCCCCTACGAGCAGTACTTC